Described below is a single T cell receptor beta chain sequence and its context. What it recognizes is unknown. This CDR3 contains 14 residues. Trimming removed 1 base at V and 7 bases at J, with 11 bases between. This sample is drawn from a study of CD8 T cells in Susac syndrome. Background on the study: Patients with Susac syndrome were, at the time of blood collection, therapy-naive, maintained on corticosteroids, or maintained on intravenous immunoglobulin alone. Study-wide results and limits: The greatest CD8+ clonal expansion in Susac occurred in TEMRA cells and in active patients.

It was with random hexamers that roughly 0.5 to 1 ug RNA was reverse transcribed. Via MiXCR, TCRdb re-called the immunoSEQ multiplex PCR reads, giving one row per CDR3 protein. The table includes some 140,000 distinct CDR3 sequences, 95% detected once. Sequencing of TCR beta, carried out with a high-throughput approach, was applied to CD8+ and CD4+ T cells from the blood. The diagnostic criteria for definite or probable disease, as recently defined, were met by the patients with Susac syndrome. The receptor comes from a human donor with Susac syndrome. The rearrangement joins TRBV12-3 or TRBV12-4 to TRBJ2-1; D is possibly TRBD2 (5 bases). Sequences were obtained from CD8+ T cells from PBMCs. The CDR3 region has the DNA TGTGCCAGCAGTTTAGGGACTCGTTTGAATGAGCAGTTCTTC. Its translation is CASSLGTRLNEQFF.